Following are 8 T cell receptor beta chains from one sample sequenced in a study of control samples from healthy donors and cancer patients. TCRdb's copy holds only in-frame clones and misses some; the assay was immunoSEQ multiplex PCR. The sample has 150,000 to 200,000 clones; approximately 86% are singletons. The material sequenced was blood. Receptors originate from a man between 18 and 35 years old in good health.

The V gene is TRBV5-5, the J gene TRBJ2-7; D is perhaps TRBD1 or TRBD2 (5 bases each). The CDR3 is 15 residues long. Germline CDR1 is SGHKS and CDR2 is YYEKEE (reference sequence). Trimming shortened V by 0 bases and J by 1 base, and 11 bases separated the two germline ends. CDR3 sequence reads: CASSLVGGWSYEQYF. For the CDR3, the DNA is TGTGCCAGCAGCTTGGTTGGGGGATGGTCCTACGAGCAGTACTTC.

The J gene is TRBJ1-1, the V gene TRBV5-1, with 7 bases aligning to TRBD1. Losses at the gene ends were 3 bases for V and 1 base for J; bases not matched to a gene: 9. The CDR3 totals 16 residues. Germline lookup yields CDR1 SGHRS and CDR2 YFSETQ. CDR3 loop: CASSSIQTGSNTEAFF. The CDR3 DNA reads as TGCGCCAGCAGCTCTATCCAGACAGGGTCGAACACTGAAGCTTTCTTT.

This chain connects TRBV10-3 to TRBJ2-7; D unresolved. Germline values: CDR1 ENHRY, CDR2 SYGVKD. The CDR3 has 14 residues. The germline V and J ends were trimmed by 0 bases and 3 bases, with 9 bases remaining between them. The CDR3 here is CAISESVALYEQYF. The DNA for the CDR3 is TGTGCCATCAGTGAGTCGGTGGCCCTCTACGAGCAGTACTTC.

The chain is built from TRBV9 and TRBJ2-7; D tentatively fits TRBD1 or TRBD2 (5 bases each). V was shortened by 4 bases and J by 4 bases, with 15 bases between the two germline ends. This CDR3 has 14 residues. Germline V lookup: CDR1 SGDLS, CDR2 YYNGEE. This CDR3 is CASSPRGTLYEQYF. DNA of the CDR3: TGTGCCAGCAGCCCGAGAGGGACGCTATACGAGCAGTACTTC. Supplemented by reference TRBV9 and TRBJ2-7, the full variable domain reads DSGVTQTPKHLITATGQRVTLRCSPRSGDLSVYWYQQSLDQGLQFLIQYYNGEERAKGNILERFSAQQFPDLHSELNLSSLELGDSALYFCASSPRGTLYEQYFGPGTRLTVT.

This chain links TRBV5-4 with TRBJ1-1, with D perhaps matching TRBD1 (5 bases). Germline lookup yields CDR1 SGHNT and CDR2 YYREEE (reference sequence). The CDR3 has 13 residues. With 2 bases removed from V and 5 bases from J, the gap between germline ends came to 10 bases. This CDR3 is CASSLRGGTEAFF. The CDR3 nucleotides read TGTGCCAGCAGCTTAAGGGGAGGAACTGAAGCTTTCTTT.

This clone was counted between two and nine times. The J gene is TRBJ1-2, the V gene TRBV7-3; possibly TRBD1 for D (6 bases). This CDR3 has 14 amino acids. Germline CDR1 and CDR2: SGHTA and FQGTGA. V was trimmed by 4 bases and J by 4 bases, leaving 13 bases between them. In nucleotides, the CDR3 is TGTGCCAGCAGCTCAGGACAGTACGGCTATGGCTACACCTTC. Amino acid sequence: CASSSGQYGYGYTF.

V and J are TRBV19 and TRBJ2-1, with D possibly TRBD2 on 7 matching bases. CDR1 and CDR2 from the germline V gene are LNHDA and SQIVND (reference sequence). Trimming took 7 bases from V and 9 from J, leaving 25 bases between them. The CDR3 contains 16 residues. The CDR3 nucleotides read TGTGCCAGTACCTCCCCCCCAGGGAGGGGGGACGGTGAGCAGTTCTTC. Translating gives CASTSPPGRGDGEQFF.

V and J are TRBV6-5 and TRBJ2-2; 8 bases line up with TRBD1. The germline V gene has CDR1 MNHEY and CDR2 SVGAGI. Trimming took 7 bases from V and 7 from J; bases not matched to a gene: 11. The CDR3 contains 15 residues. CDR3: CASTGQGGTGGELFF. The CDR3 DNA reads as TGTGCCAGCACCGGACAGGGTGGGACCGGCGGGGAGCTGTTTTTT.